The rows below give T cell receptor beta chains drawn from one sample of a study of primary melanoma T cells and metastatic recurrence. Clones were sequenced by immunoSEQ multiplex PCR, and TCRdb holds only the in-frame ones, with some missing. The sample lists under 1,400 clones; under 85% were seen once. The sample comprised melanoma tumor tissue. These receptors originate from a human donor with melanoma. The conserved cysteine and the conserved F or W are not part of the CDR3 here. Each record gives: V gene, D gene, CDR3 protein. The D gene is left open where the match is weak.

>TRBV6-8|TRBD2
ASRLLAGGVDEQY
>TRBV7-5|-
ASSPTLALGSYEQY
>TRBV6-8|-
ASSLSHSYEQY
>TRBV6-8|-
ASRDRFPQPQH
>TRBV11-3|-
ASSLVAVLTGELF
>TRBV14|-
ASSHAGRQY
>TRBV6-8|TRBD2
ASGPGLAGQSEQF
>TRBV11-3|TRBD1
ASSQGQGQRNSPLH
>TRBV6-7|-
ASTLRWTDTQY
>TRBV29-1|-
SAGGRRGNYGYT
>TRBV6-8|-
ASSYSMAGVDYGYT
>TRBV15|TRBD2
ASSLWGTTSTDTQY
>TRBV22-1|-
ASGQGGKKLF
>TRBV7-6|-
ASSLRGLSGANVLT
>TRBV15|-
ATGPPKVVGVYEQY
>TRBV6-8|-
ASGRSGNSYEQY